The T cell receptor (beta chain) under discussion was sequenced for a study of early T cells in non-severe SARS-CoV-2 infection. A note on this clonotype: Its antigen is still unknown.

Researchers tagged individual cDNA molecules with unique molecular identifiers. TCRdb called the 5' RACE reads again in MiXCR, with one record for every CDR3 protein. The repertoire consists of around 65,000 distinct CDR3 sequences, with 10% to 15% occurring once and the leading ten covering about 1.3%. Study-wide findings and caveats: Anti-spike CD8 responses were favored by VDJdb matching, which missed private and CD4 specificities.

Germline CDR1 LNHNV, CDR2 YYDKDF (reference sequence). V gave up 1 base and J gave up 7 bases; unmatched junction bases: 9. The CDR3 has 15 residues. The chain combines TRBV15 with TRBJ1-1; 7 nucleotides agree with TRBD1. The source material was whole blood, sampled at baseline. The clonotype originates from an adult who was a healthcare worker with PCR-confirmed SARS-CoV-2 infection or an uninfected control (not recorded which). Here the CDR3 reads CATSRGEGALDEAFF. The DNA for the CDR3 is TGTGCCACCAGCAGAGGGGAGGGGGCGCTGGATGAAGCTTTCTTT. Using reference TRBV15 and TRBJ1-1 for the parts outside the CDR3, the full variable domain is DAMVIQNPRYQVTQFGKPVTLSCSQTLNHNVMYWYQQKSSQAPKLLFHYYDKDFNNEADTPDNFQSRRPNTSFCFLDIRSPGLGDTAMYLCATSRGEGALDEAFFGQGTRLTVV.